These T cell receptor beta chains were read from a single sample in a study of blood T cell repertoires in COVID-19. Profiled with immunoSEQ multiplex PCR; TCRdb holds only in-frame clones, not every one. This table holds 210,000 or so clones, more than 75% found once. The sequencing input was peripheral blood. Every receptor here comes from a woman between 40 and 50 years old with acute or convalescent COVID-19. CDR3s include the opening cysteine and the closing phenylalanine or tryptophan.

v_call: TRBV6-6
cdr3_aa: CASRLGETYNSPLHF

v_call: TRBV6-2/TRBV6-3
cdr3_aa: CASSRYRGYNEQFF

v_call: TRBV25-1
cdr3_aa: CASSALAGGPNEQFF

v_call: TRBV6-5
cdr3_aa: CASSRGQAGEQFF

v_call: TRBV4-3
cdr3_aa: CASSRLTVGTEAFF

v_call: TRBV4-1
cdr3_aa: CASSQEKGGARNSPLHF

v_call: TRBV9
cdr3_aa: CASSVEGGPGELFF

v_call: TRBV4-1
cdr3_aa: CASSQVGLAANNEQFF

v_call: TRBV12-3/TRBV12-4
cdr3_aa: CATLGGFNTEAFF

v_call: TRBV2
cdr3_aa: CASGALAGGPEDEQFF

v_call: TRBV3-1/TRBV3-2
cdr3_aa: CASSQELGGANYNEQFF

v_call: TRBV10-1
cdr3_aa: CARVPPGQGYNEQFF

v_call: TRBV29-1
cdr3_aa: CSVVIRLEKLFF

v_call: TRBV6-5
cdr3_aa: CASSGWDRGMGRYF

v_call: TRBV2
cdr3_aa: CASRGTVDSNQPQHF

v_call: TRBV12-3/TRBV12-4
cdr3_aa: CASSRQTRQPQHF

v_call: TRBV2
cdr3_aa: CASSRQGRDSPLHF

v_call: TRBV20-1
cdr3_aa: CSASWGDNQPQHF

v_call: TRBV19
cdr3_aa: CASSIYGGPNTEAFF

v_call: TRBV15
cdr3_aa: CATSGTVAKNIQYF

v_call: TRBV11-2
cdr3_aa: CASSSFSGTRFNEQFF

v_call: TRBV19
cdr3_aa: CASSIYKGPYEQYF

v_call: TRBV12-5
cdr3_aa: CANRDSNTGELFF

v_call: TRBV4-1
cdr3_aa: CASSQLPGLTSGEQYF

v_call: TRBV4-1
cdr3_aa: CASSQDRAADYGYTF

v_call: TRBV4-1
cdr3_aa: CASSHPGSESEVFGYTF

v_call: TRBV24-1
cdr3_aa: CATSDTPGTSGHNEQFF

v_call: TRBV7-9
cdr3_aa: CASSLAPGTKNTEAFF

v_call: TRBV4-1
cdr3_aa: CASSQDGQGYEKLFF

v_call: TRBV29-1
cdr3_aa: CSVAAGVVSGELFF

v_call: TRBV5-1
cdr3_aa: CASSSRGGNTEAFF

v_call: TRBV14
cdr3_aa: CASSPTTREQYF

v_call: TRBV3-1/TRBV3-2
cdr3_aa: CASSQVPSGGAGTQYF

v_call: TRBV6-5
cdr3_aa: CASSTGTRLLF

v_call: TRBV27
cdr3_aa: CASSLYRGLNSPLHF

v_call: TRBV30
cdr3_aa: CAWSGGFSYEQYF

v_call: TRBV4-2
cdr3_aa: CASSHTDSNTEAFF

v_call: TRBV11-3
cdr3_aa: CASSLAGRGSYNEQFF

v_call: TRBV5-1
cdr3_aa: CASSWTGDSGNTIYF

v_call: TRBV9
cdr3_aa: CASSLEGGRNTGELFF

v_call: TRBV5-1
cdr3_aa: CASSLELSSYNSPLHF

v_call: TRBV3-1/TRBV3-2
cdr3_aa: CASSQASQGRPLHF

v_call: TRBV2
cdr3_aa: CAGTTGTVGYEQYF

v_call: TRBV3-1/TRBV3-2
cdr3_aa: CASSQAKLAGGNEQFF

v_call: TRBV6-5
cdr3_aa: CAAKSDYGYTF

v_call: TRBV19
cdr3_aa: CASRFGGTNEKLFF

v_call: TRBV18
cdr3_aa: CASSPTDNSPLHF